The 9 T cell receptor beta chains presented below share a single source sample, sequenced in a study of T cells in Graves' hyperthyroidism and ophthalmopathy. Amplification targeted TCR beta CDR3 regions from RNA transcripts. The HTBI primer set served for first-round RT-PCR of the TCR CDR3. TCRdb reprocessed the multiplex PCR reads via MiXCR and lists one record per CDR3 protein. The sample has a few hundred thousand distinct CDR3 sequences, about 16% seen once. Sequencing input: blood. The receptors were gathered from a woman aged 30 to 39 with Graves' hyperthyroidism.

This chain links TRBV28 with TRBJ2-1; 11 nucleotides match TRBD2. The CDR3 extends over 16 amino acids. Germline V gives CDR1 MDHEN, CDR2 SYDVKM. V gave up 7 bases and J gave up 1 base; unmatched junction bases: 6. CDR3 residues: CASTGVAGGSYNEQFF. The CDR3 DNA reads TGTGCCAGCACGGGAGTAGCGGGAGGGTCCTACAATGAGCAGTTCTTC.

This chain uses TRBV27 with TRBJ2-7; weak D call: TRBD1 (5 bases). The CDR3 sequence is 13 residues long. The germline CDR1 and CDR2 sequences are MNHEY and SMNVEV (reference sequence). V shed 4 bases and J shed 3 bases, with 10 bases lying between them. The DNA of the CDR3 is TGTGCCAGCAGTTGGCAGGGAATCTACGAGCAGTACTTC. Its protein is CASSWQGIYEQYF.

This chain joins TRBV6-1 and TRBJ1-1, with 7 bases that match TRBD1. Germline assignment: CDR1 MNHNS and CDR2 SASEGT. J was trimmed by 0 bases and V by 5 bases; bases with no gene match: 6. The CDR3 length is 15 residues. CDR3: CASSKRDRLNTEAFF. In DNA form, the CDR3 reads TGTGCCAGCAGTAAAAGGGACAGATTGAACACTGAAGCTTTCTTT.

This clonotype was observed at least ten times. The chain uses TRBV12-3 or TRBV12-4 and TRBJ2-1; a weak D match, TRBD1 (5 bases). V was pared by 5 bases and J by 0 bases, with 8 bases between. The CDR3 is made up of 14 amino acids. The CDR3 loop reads CASSRGSSYNEQFF. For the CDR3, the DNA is TGTGCCAGCAGTAGGGGAAGCTCCTACAATGAGCAGTTCTTC.

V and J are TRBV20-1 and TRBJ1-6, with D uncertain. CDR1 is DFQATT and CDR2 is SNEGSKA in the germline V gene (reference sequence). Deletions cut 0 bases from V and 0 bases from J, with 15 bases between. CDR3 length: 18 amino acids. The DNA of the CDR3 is TGCAGTGCTAGAGACACTTTGGACGGGGTCTCCTATAATTCACCCCTCCACTTT. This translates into CSARDTLDGVSYNSPLHF.

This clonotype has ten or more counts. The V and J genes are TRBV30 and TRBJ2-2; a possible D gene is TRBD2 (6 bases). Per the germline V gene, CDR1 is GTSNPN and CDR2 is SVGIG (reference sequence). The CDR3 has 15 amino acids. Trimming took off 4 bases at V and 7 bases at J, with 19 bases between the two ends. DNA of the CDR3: TGTGCCTGGACGATTTTAGGAGGGAGTAGCGGGGAGCTGTTTTTT. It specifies CAWTILGGSSGELFF.

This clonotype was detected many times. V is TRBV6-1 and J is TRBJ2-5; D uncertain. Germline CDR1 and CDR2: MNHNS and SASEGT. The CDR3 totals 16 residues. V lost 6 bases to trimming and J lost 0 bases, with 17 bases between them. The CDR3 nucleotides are TGTGCCAGCAGCGCTTCCTCCCGCGGTTACCAAGAGACCCAGTACTTC. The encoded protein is CASSASSRGYQETQYF.

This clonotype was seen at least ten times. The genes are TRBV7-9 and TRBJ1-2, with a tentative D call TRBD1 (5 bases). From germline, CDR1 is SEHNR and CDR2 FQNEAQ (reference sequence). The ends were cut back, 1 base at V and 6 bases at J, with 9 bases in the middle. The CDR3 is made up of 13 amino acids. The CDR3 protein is CASSLGGTDGYTF. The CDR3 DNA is TGTGCCAGCAGCTTAGGGGGCACAGATGGCTACACCTTC.

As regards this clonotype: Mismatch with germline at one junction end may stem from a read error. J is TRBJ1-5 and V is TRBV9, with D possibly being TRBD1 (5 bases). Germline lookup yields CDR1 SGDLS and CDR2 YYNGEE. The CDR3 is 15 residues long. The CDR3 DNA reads TGTGCCAGCAGCGTAGATGCAGGGAGCAATCAGCCCCGGCATTTT. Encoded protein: CASSVDAGSNQPRHF.